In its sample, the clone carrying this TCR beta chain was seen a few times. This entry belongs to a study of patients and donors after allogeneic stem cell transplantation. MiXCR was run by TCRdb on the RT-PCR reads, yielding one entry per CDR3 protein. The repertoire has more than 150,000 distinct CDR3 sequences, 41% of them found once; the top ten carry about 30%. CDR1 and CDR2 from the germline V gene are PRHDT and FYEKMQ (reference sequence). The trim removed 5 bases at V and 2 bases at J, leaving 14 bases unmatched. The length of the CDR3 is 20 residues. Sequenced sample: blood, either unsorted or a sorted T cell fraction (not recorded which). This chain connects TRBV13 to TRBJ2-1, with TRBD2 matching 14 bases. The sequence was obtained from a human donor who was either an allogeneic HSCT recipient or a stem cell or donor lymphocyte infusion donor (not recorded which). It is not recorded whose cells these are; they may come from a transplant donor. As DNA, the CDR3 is TGTGCCAGCAGCCCGCCGGGACTAGCGGGAGCCTGGGGGACCTACAATGAGCAGTTCTTC. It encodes CASSPPGLAGAWGTYNEQFF.